This TCR beta chain was documented in a study of T cell responses to AZD1222 COVID-19 vaccine. TCRdb's table, derived via immunoSEQ multiplex PCR, lists solely in-frame clones and lacks some. The sample lists 100,000 to 150,000 clones, roughly 84% occurring once. Study-level findings and limits: Just a handful of AZD1222 recipients were seropositive at baseline. Spike-specific TCR breadth and depth both grew after two AZD1222 doses. The sample set comprised mostly white British donors with more females, and clonal diversity was possibly underestimated.

On this clone itself: Its specificity is unknown.

The length of the CDR3 is 14 residues. Germline assignment: CDR1 MDHEN and CDR2 SYDVKM. With 5 bases removed from V and 7 bases from J, the gap between germline ends came to 17 bases. The J gene is TRBJ1-2, the V gene TRBV28; maybe TRBD1 (5 bases). The material sequenced was peripheral blood, taken on day 0 of AZD1222 vaccination. This TCR came from an adult in good health. CDR3 protein: CASSPPGTLSGYTF. The CDR3 nucleotides are TGTGCCAGCAGTCCCCCCGGGACCCTCTCTGGCTACACCTTC.